These 2 T cell receptor beta chains originate from one sample sequenced in a study of T cell responses to AZD1222 COVID-19 vaccine. This table comes from immunoSEQ multiplex PCR, and its TCRdb copy is limited to in-frame clones, with some not included. The sample records about 150,000 clones, about 89% being singletons. The sample consisted of peripheral blood, taken 28 days after the second AZD1222 dose. All receptors derive from an adult who received the AZD1222 COVID-19 vaccine.

This chain connects TRBV24-1 to TRBJ2-1; TRBD2 is a possible D gene (5 bases). CDR1 is KGHDR, CDR2 SFDVKD, per germline. The CDR3 spans 15 residues. V lost 0 bases, J lost 10 bases, and 15 bases lay in between. The DNA for the CDR3 is TGTGCCACCAGTGATTTGAGGAGCGGAGGCGGAGAGCAGTTCTTC. Amino acid sequence: CATSDLRSGGGEQFF.

The chain couples TRBV7-2 to TRBJ1-1; D unclear. Germline V gene lookup returns CDR1 SGHTA and CDR2 FQGNSA. The CDR3 runs to 15 residues. Trimming left V 7 bases short and J 1 base short, with 16 bases between. The CDR3 loop is CASTYSITENTEAFF. The CDR3 nucleotides read TGTGCCAGCACCTATTCCATCACAGAGAACACTGAAGCTTTCTTT. The variable domain in full, completed from reference TRBV7-2 and TRBJ1-1, reads GAGVSQSPSNKVTEKGKDVELRCDPISGHTALYWYRQSLGQGLEFLIYFQGNSAPDKSGLPSDRFSAERTGGSVSTLTIQRTQQEDSAVYLCASTYSITENTEAFFGQGTRLTVV.